This T cell receptor beta chain is from a study of sequential checkpoint blockade in melanoma. The wider study: First-line arms were nivolumab then ipilimumab, or the reverse, randomized 1:1. After both sequences, patients received maintenance nivolumab.

Germline V gene lookup returns CDR1 SGHDT and CDR2 YYEEEE. The CDR3 is 16 amino acids. The V end lost 0 bases, the J end lost 0 bases, and 10 bases lay between the germline ends. Clones were sequenced by immunoSEQ multiplex PCR, and TCRdb holds only the in-frame ones, with some missing. The sample shows tens of thousands of clones, 70% to 90% of them seen only once. Treatment in this sample: randomized to nivolumab then ipilimumab (arm A) or the reverse (arm B). No patient had prior DNA-damaging chemotherapy. Sorted cells were live CD3+CD8+, lacking CD19 and CD56, from PBMCs. The clonotype was recovered from a human donor with melanoma. The chain employs TRBV5-6 and TRBJ1-5; D gene unclear. Material: CD8+ T cells sorted from blood (inferred from file names), obtained from a patient given nivolumab and ipilimumab in sequence. CDR3 in amino acids: CASSLADGLSNQPQHF. CDR3 DNA sequence: TGTGCCAGCAGCTTGGCGGACGGACTTAGCAATCAGCCCCAGCATTTT.